The rows below give T cell receptor beta chains drawn from one sample of a study of T cell responses to AZD1222 COVID-19 vaccine. Profiling relied on immunoSEQ multiplex PCR, and the TCRdb table lists in-frame clones only, not all of them. Among 90,000 to 150,000 clones listed, about nine tenths were seen once. This sample comprised peripheral blood, obtained 28 days after the second AZD1222 dose. These receptors came from an adult who received the AZD1222 COVID-19 vaccine. The CDR3 runs from the conserved cysteine through the conserved F or W. A D gene is named only where the DNA matches it firmly. Not all rows give a size; the values are once, few, many and, for expanded clones, a class.

d_call j_call clone_size v_call cdr3_nt cdr3_aa
TRBD1 TRBJ2-2 - TRBV5-1 TGCGCCAGCAGCTTCTTTAGGACAGGGGGCACCGGGGAGCTGTTTTTT CASSFFRTGGTGELFF
TRBD2 TRBJ2-5 - TRBV4-2 TGTGCCAGCAGCCCGGGGGGACGTCAAGAGACCCAGTACTTC CASSPGGRQETQYF
- TRBJ1-2 - TRBV2 TGTGCCAGCAGGGCCCGGGGGGCATTTAATGGCTACACCTTC CASRARGAFNGYTF
- TRBJ1-5 - TRBV10-3 TGTGCCATCATGGCCGGAATGGATCAGCCCCAGCATTTT CAIMAGMDQPQHF
- TRBJ2-7 - TRBV12-2 TGTGCAAGTCGTTGGGGGGGAATTAGCGGGCATTCCTACTACGAGCAGTACTTC CASRWGGISGHSYYEQYF
- TRBJ1-2 - TRBV5-1 TGCGCCAGCAGCTTGGCAGAAGGGGATGGCTACACCTTC CASSLAEGDGYTF
TRBD1 TRBJ1-1 - TRBV27 TGTGCCAGCAGCATAACAGGGGGTCGGGCTTTCTTT CASSITGGRAFF
- TRBJ1-5 - TRBV29-1 TGCAGCGTTCGGGACAATTTAAATCAGCCCCAGCATTTT CSVRDNLNQPQHF
- TRBJ1-1 - TRBV7-2 TGTGCCAGCAGCTTAGCGGGGGGGAACACTGAAGCTTTCTTT CASSLAGGNTEAFF
- TRBJ2-5 medium-sized TRBV4-3 TGCGCCAGCAGCCAAGATTCCCTAGCACGGGAGACCCAGTACTTC CASSQDSLARETQYF
- TRBJ2-7 - TRBV5-1 TGCGCCAGCAGCTTAACGCTAGGGGAGCAGTACTTC CASSLTLGEQYF
- TRBJ2-1 - TRBV7-2 TGTGCCAGCAGCTTAGCCGTAGGGTCCTACAATGAGCAGTTCTTC CASSLAVGSYNEQFF
- TRBJ1-6 once TRBV7-2 TGTGCCAGCAGCCCTGACAGGAACTATAATTCACCCCTCCACTTT CASSPDRNYNSPLHF
- TRBJ1-1 - TRBV28 TGTGCCAGCAGTTTATGGGGGGCGGTAGACACTGAAGCTTTCTTT CASSLWGAVDTEAFF
- TRBJ1-2 - TRBV6-2/TRBV6-3 TGTGCCAGCAGTTACTCGGCTGCAACGTATGGCTACACCTTC CASSYSAATYGYTF
- TRBJ1-5 - TRBV6-5 TGTGCCAGCAGTTTTTGGCCTAATCAGCCCCAGCATTTT CASSFWPNQPQHF
TRBD1 TRBJ1-2 - TRBV5-1 TGCGCCAGCAGCTTGGGGACAGGTATTAGGTATGGCTACACCTTC CASSLGTGIRYGYTF
- TRBJ1-5 - TRBV6-5 TGTGCCAGCAGTTCGTTGGGCGGCAATCAGCCCCAGCATTTT CASSSLGGNQPQHF
- TRBJ1-2 - TRBV19 TGTGCCAGTAGTACGATCGCGGGCTACACCTTC CASSTIAGYTF
TRBD1 TRBJ2-7 - TRBV7-3 TGTGCCAGCAGCTTATCCCCGGGACAGGGCTACGAGCAGTACTTC CASSLSPGQGYEQYF
- TRBJ1-2 once TRBV7-2 TGTGCCAGCAGCTATGACAGGCGCTTACCCTATGGCTACACCTTC CASSYDRRLPYGYTF
- TRBJ1-2 few TRBV6-2/TRBV6-3 TGTGCCAGCAGTGATTATGGCTACACCTTC CASSDYGYTF
- TRBJ1-3 - TRBV4-3 TGCGCCAGCAGCCAAACCCGGGGAAACACCATATATTTT CASSQTRGNTIYF
- TRBJ1-5 - TRBV30 TGTGCCTGGAGTGCCCAGGGGACGGATAATCAGCCCCAGCATTTT CAWSAQGTDNQPQHF
TRBD1 TRBJ1-2 - TRBV7-8 TGTGCCAGCAGCTGGACAGGGGGGGACTATGGCTACACCTTC CASSWTGGDYGYTF
- TRBJ1-6 - TRBV19 TGTGCCAGTAGTAGTTCCGGGACCGAAAATTCACCCCTCCACTTT CASSSSGTENSPLHF
- TRBJ1-1 - TRBV19 TGTGCCAGTCACCCCAGCCGATGGGGGAACACTGAAGCTTTCTTT CASHPSRWGNTEAFF
- TRBJ1-2 - TRBV10-3 TGTGCCATCAGTGAGTCCGGGACCAGCTATGGCTACACCTTC CAISESGTSYGYTF
- TRBJ2-3 - TRBV18 TGTGCCAGCTCACCAGGTCTAACGGCGGGCACAGATACGCAGTATTTT CASSPGLTAGTDTQYF
- TRBJ2-1 - TRBV5-1 TGCGCCAGCAGCTTGGCCAACAGAGGGAATGAGCAGTTCTTC CASSLANRGNEQFF
TRBD1 TRBJ1-2 once TRBV19 TGTGCCAGTACCTCACAGGGGAACTATGGCTACACCTTC CASTSQGNYGYTF
- TRBJ2-6 many TRBV5-5 TGTGCCAGCAGTCCTCCTCTAGCCTACGGGGCCAACGTCCTGACTTTC CASSPPLAYGANVLTF
TRBD1 TRBJ2-3 - TRBV7-8 TGTGCCAGCAGCTCCGACAGGGCAGATACGCAGTATTTT CASSSDRADTQYF
TRBD1 TRBJ1-5 - TRBV6-5 TGTGCCAGCAGCCTTACAGGGGGCCTAGGACAGCCCCAGCATTTT CASSLTGGLGQPQHF
- TRBJ1-1 - TRBV19 TGTGCCAGTTGCTCCCGGGCCCTCACTGAAGCTTTCTTT CASCSRALTEAFF
TRBD1 TRBJ1-4 - TRBV4-3 TGCGCCAGCAGCCCAAACAGGGGGACTAATGAAAAACTGTTTTTT CASSPNRGTNEKLFF
- TRBJ2-7 - TRBV6-5 TGTGCCAGCAGATCCACCCAGTCGGGTACCGACGAGCAGTACTTC CASRSTQSGTDEQYF
- TRBJ1-1 few TRBV5-6 TGTGCCAGCAGCTTGGCATTAGGGGCCGGCACTGAAGCTTTCTTT CASSLALGAGTEAFF
- TRBJ1-1 few TRBV28 TGTGCCAGCAGTTTATTGTTGTCAAACACTGAAGCTTTCTTT CASSLLLSNTEAFF
TRBD1 TRBJ2-3 - TRBV5-5 TGTGCCAGCAGCTTACAGGGACAGCGAGATACGCAGTATTTT CASSLQGQRDTQYF
- TRBJ1-5 - TRBV19 TGTGCCAGTAGTGATCTACAGGGTTACGGCAATCAGCCCCAGCATTTT CASSDLQGYGNQPQHF
- TRBJ1-1 - TRBV2 TGTGCCAGCAGTGAACTAGGGCGGGTCAACACTGAAGCTTTCTTT CASSELGRVNTEAFF
- TRBJ1-2 few TRBV2 TGTGCCAGCAGTGCCCTCCGGAACTATGGCTACACCTTC CASSALRNYGYTF
- TRBJ1-2 - TRBV4-2 TGTGCCAGCAGCCAAGAAAGGCTACGGGGGGTAGGCTACACCTTC CASSQERLRGVGYTF
TRBD1 TRBJ1-6 once TRBV5-1 TGCGCCAGCAGCTCCACCGGACAGGGATATAATTCACCCCTCCACTTT CASSSTGQGYNSPLHF
- TRBJ2-3 once TRBV6-2/TRBV6-3 TGTGCCAGCAGTTATCGCCCTACCTACACAGATACGCAGTATTTT CASSYRPTYTDTQYF